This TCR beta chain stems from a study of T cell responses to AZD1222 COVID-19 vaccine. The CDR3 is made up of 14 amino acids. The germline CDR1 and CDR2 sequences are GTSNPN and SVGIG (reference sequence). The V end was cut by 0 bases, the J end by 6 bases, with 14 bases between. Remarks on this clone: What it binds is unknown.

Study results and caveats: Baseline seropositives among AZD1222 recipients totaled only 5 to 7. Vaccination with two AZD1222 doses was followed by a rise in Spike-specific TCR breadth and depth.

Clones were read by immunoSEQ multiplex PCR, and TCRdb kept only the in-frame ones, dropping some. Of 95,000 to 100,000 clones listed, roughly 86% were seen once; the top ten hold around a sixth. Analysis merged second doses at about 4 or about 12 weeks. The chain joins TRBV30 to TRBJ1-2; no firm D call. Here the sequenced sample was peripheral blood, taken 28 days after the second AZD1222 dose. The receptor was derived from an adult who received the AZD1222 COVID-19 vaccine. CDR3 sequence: CAWSVNREVHGYTF. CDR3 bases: TGTGCCTGGAGTGTAAACCGAGAGGTCCATGGCTACACCTTC.